This T cell receptor beta chain was sequenced in a study of vaccination effects on CD4 cells after COVID-19. Here immunoSEQ multiplex PCR was the method, and the copy in TCRdb shows in-frame clones only, minus some. The table has 55,000 to 75,000 clones, around 77% seen once. ViraFEST assay sequencing came after antigen-specific CD4+ T cells were expanded with viral peptide pools. Following culture for approximately ten days, CD4+ T cells were isolated. The study found no prior SARS-CoV-2 infection in the vaccine recipients, who tested negative for nucleocapsid antibodies. V lost 0 bases, J lost 2 bases, and 11 bases lay in between. There are 15 residues in the CDR3. Germline-derived CDR1 and CDR2 are SGHRS and YFSETQ. About this clone itself: What it binds is unknown.

The input for sequencing was CD4+ T cells from PBMCs cultured with HCoV-NL63 spike peptides, taken before COVID-19 vaccination. This rearrangement joins TRBV5-1 to TRBJ2-5; D perhaps matches TRBD2 (5 bases). The sequence came from a human donor who received a COVID-19 vaccine. CDR3 sequence reads: CASSLGGSTQETQYF. The DNA for the CDR3 is TGCGCCAGCAGCTTGGGCGGGTCAACGCAAGAGACCCAGTACTTC.